The clone carrying this T cell receptor beta chain was detected only a few times. The data were obtained in a study of T cell repertoires in cytomegalovirus infection. Study in general: It can be stated that public TCR beta signatures indicated CMV infection as well as a matching HLA type.

The CDR3 contains 14 residues. V dropped 2 bases and J dropped 2 bases, with 10 bases sitting between them. Germline V CDR1 and CDR2: MNHEY, SMNVEV (reference sequence). TCRdb used MiXCR to reprocess the reads, holding one entry per CDR3 protein. The sample has more than 500,000 distinct CDR3 sequences, about 15% seen once. V and J are TRBV27 and TRBJ2-7, with D hard to call. The TCR originated in a human donor in good health (CMV status not recorded). Some clones in this sample may be carry-over from other donors' samples. The material sequenced was CD8+ T cells from PBMCs. CDR3 sequence reads: CASSLTRPAYEQYF. CDR3 coding DNA: TGTGCCAGCAGTTTAACCAGACCGGCCTACGAGCAGTACTTC.